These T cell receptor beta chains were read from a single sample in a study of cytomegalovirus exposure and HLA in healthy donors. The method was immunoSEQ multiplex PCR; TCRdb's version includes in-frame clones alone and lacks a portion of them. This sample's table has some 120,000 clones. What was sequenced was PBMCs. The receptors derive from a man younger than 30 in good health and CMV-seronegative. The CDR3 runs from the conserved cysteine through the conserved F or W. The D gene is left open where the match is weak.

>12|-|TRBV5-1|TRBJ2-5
CATRDGEETQYF
TGCGCCACCCGGGATGGGGAAGAGACCCAGTACTTC
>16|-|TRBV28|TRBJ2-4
CASSLRGRVAKNIQYF
TGTGCCAGCAGTTTACGTGGCAGGGTAGCCAAAAACATTCAGTACTTC
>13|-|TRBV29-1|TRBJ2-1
CSVDTPGFYEQFF
TGCAGCGTAGACACCCCAGGGTTCTATGAGCAGTTCTTC
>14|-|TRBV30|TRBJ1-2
CAWTVLKKAAGYTF
TGTGCCTGGACAGTACTGAAGAAAGCGGCCGGCTACACCTTC
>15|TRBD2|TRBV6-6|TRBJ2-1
CASSSLAGAYNEQFF
TGTGCCAGCAGTTCTTTAGCGGGAGCGTACAATGAGCAGTTCTTC
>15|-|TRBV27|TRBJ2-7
CASRPNGGSRGEQYF
TGTGCCAGCAGACCTAACGGTGGGTCCCGGGGCGAGCAGTACTTC
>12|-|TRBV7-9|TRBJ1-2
CASSFGEQGTLF
TGTGCCAGCAGCTTCGGCGAACAGGGAACCCTCTTC
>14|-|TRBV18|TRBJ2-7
CASSRGGGSYEQYF
TGTGCCAGCTCAAGAGGGGGGGGATCCTACGAGCAGTACTTC
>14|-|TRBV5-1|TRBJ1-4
CASSLKEGSEKLFF
TGCGCCAGCAGCTTAAAGGAAGGGAGTGAAAAACTGTTTTTT
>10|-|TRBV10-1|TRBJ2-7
CAVHDGEQYF
TGCGCCGTACATGATGGCGAGCAGTACTTC
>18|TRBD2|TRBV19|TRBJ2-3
CASSILSGGASSTDTQYF
TGTGCCAGTAGTATCCTTAGCGGGGGAGCCTCTAGCACAGATACGCAGTATTTT
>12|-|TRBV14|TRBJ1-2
CASSQVGGGYTF
TGTGCCAGCAGCCAAGTTGGGGGCGGCTACACCTTC
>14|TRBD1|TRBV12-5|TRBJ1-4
CASAIGQGTEKLFF
TGTGCTAGTGCCATAGGACAGGGGACTGAAAAACTGTTTTTT
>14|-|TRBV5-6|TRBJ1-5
CASSLGHINQPQHF
TGTGCCAGCAGCCTGGGACACATCAATCAGCCCCAGCATTTT
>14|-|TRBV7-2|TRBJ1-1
CASTLGGMNTEAFF
TGTGCCAGCACCCTCGGGGGGATGAACACTGAAGCTTTCTTT
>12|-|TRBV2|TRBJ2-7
CASFRELYEQYF
TGTGCCAGCTTCCGGGAACTGTACGAGCAGTACTTC
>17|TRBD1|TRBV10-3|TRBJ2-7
CAISPRGVDRVAHEQYF
TGTGCCATCAGCCCGAGAGGCGTGGACAGGGTGGCCCACGAGCAGTACTTC
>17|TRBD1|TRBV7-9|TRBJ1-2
CASSATQTDRGLFGYTF
TGTGCCAGCAGCGCTACTCAAACTGACAGGGGGCTCTTCGGCTACACCTTC
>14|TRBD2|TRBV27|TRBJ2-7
CASSLGGSTSEQYF
TGTGCCAGCAGTTTAGGCGGGAGTACTAGCGAGCAGTACTTC
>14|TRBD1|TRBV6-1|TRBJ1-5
CASSSGTGGQPQHF
TGTGCCAGTTCCTCCGGGACAGGGGGTCAGCCCCAGCATTTT
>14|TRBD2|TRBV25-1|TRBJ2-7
CASSRTSGIYEQYF
TGTGCCAGCAGTCGGACTAGCGGGATCTACGAGCAGTACTTC
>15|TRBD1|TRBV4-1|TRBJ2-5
CASSRPGTAKETQYF
TGCGCCAGCAGCCGACCCGGGACAGCAAAAGAGACCCAGTACTTC
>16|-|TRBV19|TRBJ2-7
CASSGTTGGPGHEQYF
TGTGCCAGTAGTGGGACGACAGGCGGCCCAGGCCACGAGCAGTACTTC
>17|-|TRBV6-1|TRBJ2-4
CASSEAQVVGAKNIQYF
TGTGCCAGCAGTGAAGCGCAGGTTGTAGGAGCCAAAAACATTCAGTACTTC
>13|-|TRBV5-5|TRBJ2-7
CASSLSGGYEQYF
TGTGCCAGCAGCTTGAGTGGCGGCTACGAGCAGTACTTC
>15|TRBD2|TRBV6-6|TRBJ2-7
CASRTGTSGNYEQYF
TGTGCCAGCAGAACCGGGACTAGTGGGAACTACGAGCAGTACTTC
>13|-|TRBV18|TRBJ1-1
CASSPKSNTEAFF
TGTGCCAGCTCACCCAAATCCAACACTGAAGCTTTCTTT
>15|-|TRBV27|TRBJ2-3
CASSLNGLPHGTQYF
TGTGCCAGCAGTTTGAATGGACTGCCCCATGGTACGCAGTATTTT
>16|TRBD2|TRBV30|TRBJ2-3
CASSSGLAGTTDTQYF
TGTGCCTCATCCTCGGGACTAGCGGGAACCACAGATACGCAGTATTTT
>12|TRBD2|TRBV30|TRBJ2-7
CASRGDYEQQYF
TGTGCCTCGAGAGGGGACTACGAGCAGCAGTACTTC
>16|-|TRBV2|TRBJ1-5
CASSEARGGGNQPQHF
TGTGCCAGCAGTGAAGCGCGGGGGGGTGGGAATCAGCCCCAGCATTTT
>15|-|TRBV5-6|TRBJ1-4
CASSDTGQSSLKLFF
TGTGCCAGCAGCGATACGGGACAAAGCTCGCTGAAACTGTTTTTT
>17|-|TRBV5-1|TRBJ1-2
CASSSDPRERTDYGYTF
TGCGCCAGCAGCTCCGATCCTCGGGAGCGGACCGATTATGGCTACACCTTC
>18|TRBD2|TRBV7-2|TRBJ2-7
CASSLGPGGSGTPYEQYF
TGTGCCAGCAGCTTAGGGCCGGGTGGTAGCGGGACACCCTACGAGCAGTACTTC
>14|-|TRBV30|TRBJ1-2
CASPWGLGNYGYTF
TGTGCCTCCCCATGGGGACTTGGTAACTATGGCTACACCTTC
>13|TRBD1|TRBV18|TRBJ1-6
CASYRDSNSPLHF
TGTGCCAGCTACCGGGACAGTAATTCACCCCTCCACTTT
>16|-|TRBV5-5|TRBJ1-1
CAGSLGIQGLNTEAFF
TGTGCCGGCAGCTTAGGCATACAGGGACTGAACACTGAAGCTTTCTTT
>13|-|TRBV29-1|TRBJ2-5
CSVGLKYQETQYF
TGCAGCGTCGGACTTAAGTACCAAGAGACCCAGTACTTC
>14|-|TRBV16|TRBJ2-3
CASSQLRGTDTQYF
TGTGCCAGCAGCCAATTGCGGGGCACAGATACGCAGTATTTT
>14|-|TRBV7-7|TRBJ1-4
CASSLGQANEKLFF
TGTGCTAGCAGCTTAGGGCAAGCTAATGAAAAACTGTTTTTT
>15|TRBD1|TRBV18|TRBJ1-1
CASSRVQGQNTEAFF
TGTGCCAGCTCTCGCGTACAGGGGCAGAACACTGAAGCTTTCTTT
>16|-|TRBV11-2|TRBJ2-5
CASSLMWTNNQETQYF
TGTGCCAGCAGCTTAATGTGGACAAACAACCAAGAGACCCAGTACTTC
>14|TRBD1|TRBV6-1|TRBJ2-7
CASSEARGPYEQYF
TGTGCCAGCAGTGAGGCCAGGGGGCCCTACGAGCAGTACTTC
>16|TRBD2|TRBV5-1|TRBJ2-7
CASSLAESREGAEQYF
TGCGCCAGCAGCTTGGCCGAGTCCCGGGAGGGCGCCGAGCAGTACTTC
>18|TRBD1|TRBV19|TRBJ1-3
CASSIDRDRVSPGNTIYF
TGTGCCAGTAGTATAGATCGGGACAGGGTGTCTCCAGGAAACACCATATATTTT
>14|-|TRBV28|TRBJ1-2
CASGTGGGRYGYTF
TGTGCCAGCGGGACGGGCGGGGGAAGGTATGGCTACACCTTC
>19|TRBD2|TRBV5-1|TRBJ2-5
CASSLVGDASGKNQETQYF
TGCGCCAGCAGCTTGGTTGGGGATGCTAGCGGGAAAAACCAAGAGACCCAGTACTTC
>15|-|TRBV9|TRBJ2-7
CASSVGVGGSYEQYF
TGTGCCAGCAGCGTAGGTGTAGGGGGCTCCTACGAGCAGTACTTC
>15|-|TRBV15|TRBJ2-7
CATSRDRALTYEQYF
TGTGCCACCAGCAGAGATAGAGCGCTAACCTACGAGCAGTACTTC
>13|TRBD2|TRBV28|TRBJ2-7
CASSWGLAAEQYF
TGTGCCAGCAGTTGGGGACTAGCGGCCGAGCAGTACTTC
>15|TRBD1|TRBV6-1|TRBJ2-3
CASSAAGGVTDTQYF
TGTGCCAGCAGTGCGGCAGGGGGTGTCACAGATACGCAGTATTTT
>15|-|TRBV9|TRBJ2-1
CASSVEQIARSEQFF
TGTGCCAGCAGCGTAGAACAGATAGCGCGTTCTGAGCAGTTCTTC
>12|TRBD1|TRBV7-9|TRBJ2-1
CASSATGNEQFF
TGTGCCAGCAGCGCGACAGGGAATGAGCAGTTCTTC
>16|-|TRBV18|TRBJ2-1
CASSPLIADSYNEQFF
TGTGCCAGCTCACCACTGATAGCCGACAGTTACAATGAGCAGTTCTTC
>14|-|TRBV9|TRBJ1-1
CASSPRGRNTEAFF
TGTGCCAGCAGCCCACGGGGGAGAAACACTGAAGCTTTCTTT